The 9 T cell receptor beta chains presented below share a single source sample, sequenced in a study of blood T cell repertoires in COVID-19. Produced via immunoSEQ multiplex PCR; TCRdb's table is partial and in-frame only. This table has 250,000 to 300,000 clones, approximately 89% appearing once. The sequencing input was PBMCs or T cells enriched from blood (not recorded which). These receptors came from a woman aged 45 to 65 who had been exposed to COVID-19.

The chain uses TRBV29-1 and TRBJ1-1, with unresolved D. Germline CDR1 is SQVTM and CDR2 is ANQGSEA. The CDR3 length is 14 residues. The V end was cut by 2 bases, the J end by 1 base, with 11 bases between. In nucleotides, the CDR3 is TGCAGCGTTGAACCACTCCCTAGGAACACTGAAGCTTTCTTT. It specifies CSVEPLPRNTEAFF.

The V and J genes are TRBV10-2 and TRBJ2-2; TRBD2 agrees at 7 bases. The J segment lost 0 bases and the V segment lost 7 bases, leaving 5 bases of the junction unmatched. Germline V gene lookup returns CDR1 WSHSY and CDR2 SAAADI. CDR3 size: 15 residues. The CDR3 region has the DNA TGCGCCAGCATAAGGAGCGGGGCGAACACCGGGGAGCTGTTTTTT. Translating it yields CASIRSGANTGELFF.

The chain recombines TRBV9 with TRBJ1-1, with D possibly matching TRBD1 (5 bases). Germline lookup yields CDR1 SGDLS and CDR2 YYNGEE. This CDR3 has 19 residues. V was pared by 4 bases and J by 1 base, with 26 bases between. The CDR3 loop reads CASSYGGSPGLTENTEAFF. CDR3 nucleotide sequence: TGTGCCAGCAGCTATGGCGGTTCTCCGGGACTGACAGAGAACACTGAAGCTTTCTTT.

The V gene is TRBV5-5, the J gene TRBJ1-3; D remains ambiguous. Trimming shortened V by 8 bases and J by 1 base, and 10 bases separated the two germline ends. This CDR3 spans 13 amino acids. CDR1 SGHKS and CDR2 YYEKEE come from the germline V gene (reference sequence). The CDR3 DNA follows: TGTGCCAGTCGTCTGGAGTCTGGAAACACCATATATTTT. Translated, it gives CASRLESGNTIYF.

The chain couples TRBV6-1 to TRBJ1-5; the D gene is possibly TRBD1 (5 bases). In germline, CDR1 is MNHNS, CDR2 SASEGT. Deletions cut 0 bases from V and 6 bases from J, with 15 bases between. The CDR3 has 16 residues. This CDR3 is CASSEAWAGTGQPQHF. The CDR3 DNA reads TGTGCCAGCAGTGAAGCGTGGGCGGGGACGGGTCAGCCCCAGCATTTT.

V gene TRBV5-1 combines with J gene TRBJ1-1; D is perhaps TRBD1 (6 bases). The CDR3 totals 13 residues. Per the germline V gene, CDR1 is SGHRS and CDR2 is YFSETQ. The V end lost 4 bases, the J end lost 6 bases, and 13 bases lay between the germline ends. This chain's CDR3 is CASSPRAGAEAFF. CDR3 sequence (DNA): TGCGCCAGCAGCCCTCGGGCAGGGGCTGAAGCTTTCTTT.

V gene TRBV5-1 combines with J gene TRBJ1-1, with a tentative D call TRBD1 (5 bases). This CDR3 region has 14 residues. Between the trimmed V and J ends, which lost 3 bases and 0 bases, there was a span of 9 bases. CDR1 and CDR2 from the germline V gene are SGHRS and YFSETQ. The CDR3 is CASSWGLMNTEAFF. DNA for the CDR3: TGCGCCAGCAGCTGGGGACTCATGAACACTGAAGCTTTCTTT.

The V gene is TRBV7-6, the J gene TRBJ1-1; a weak D match, TRBD1 (6 bases). The CDR3 length is 15 residues. CDR1 is SGHVS, CDR2 FNYEAQ, per germline. V was trimmed by 5 bases and J by 0 bases, leaving 13 bases between them. This chain's CDR3 is CASSIQDRMNTEAFF. Written as DNA, the CDR3 is TGTGCCAGCAGCATCCAAGACAGGATGAACACTGAAGCTTTCTTT.

For this clone: One end of the junction fails to match germline, which may point to a read error. The rearrangement links TRBV2 to TRBJ1-1, with 7 bases fitting TRBD1. CDR3 size: 12 residues. Germline CDR1 is SNHLY and CDR2 is FYNNEI. Written as DNA, the CDR3 is TGTGCCAGCAGAGAAGACAGGGTAGAAGCTTTCTTT. Translating it yields CASREDRVEAFF.